This is a list of T cell receptor beta chains from one sample in a study of beta chain features in type 1 diabetes. Sequenced by immunoSEQ multiplex PCR; TCRdb stores in-frame clones only, minus some. The sample includes roughly 310,000 clones, more than 9.5% of them seen just once. The sample taken for sequencing was naive CD4+ T cells from blood. These receptors were taken from a woman between 25 and 40 years old in good health. The CDR3 runs from the conserved cysteine through the conserved F or W. A D gene is named only where the DNA matches it firmly. Size tells how often a clone was seen (once, few, many) or the class of an expanded clone, and some rows leave it out.

d_call j_call v_call clone_size cdr3_nt cdr3_aa
TRBD2 TRBJ2-5 TRBV29-1 NA TGCAGCGCCGCTGGCGGGAGCCAAGAGACCCAGTACTTC CSAAGGSQETQYF
TRBD1 TRBJ2-6 TRBV9 NA TGTGCCAGCAGTCGACAGGGTGACGGGGCCAACGTCCTGACTTTC CASSRQGDGANVLTF
TRBD2 TRBJ2-1 TRBV19 few TGTGCCAGTAGTATGTCTAGCGGGTACCTCTACAATGAGCAGTTCTTC CASSMSSGYLYNEQFF
NA TRBJ1-5 TRBV29-1 NA TGCAGCGTTGAACCAGGGCTGGGCCAGCCCCAGCATTTT CSVEPGLGQPQHF
NA TRBJ1-5 TRBV7-2 NA TGTGCCAGCAGCTTAGCATCTCTCAGCAATCAGCCCCAGCATTTT CASSLASLSNQPQHF
TRBD2 TRBJ2-2 TRBV27 NA TGTGCCAGCAGTTTATGGGGTAGCGGGAGTCACGGGGAGCTGTTTTTT CASSLWGSGSHGELFF
TRBD2 TRBJ2-1 TRBV19 NA TGTGCCAGTAGGCAGGGACTAGCGGGAGCTTACAATGAGCAGTTCTTC CASRQGLAGAYNEQFF
NA TRBJ2-4 TRBV25-1 few TGTGCCAGCAGTGAGGCCGGACAGCACAAAAACATTCAGTACTTC CASSEAGQHKNIQYF
TRBD1 TRBJ2-3 TRBV28 NA TGTGCCAGCAGGCTTGGACAGGCCAAGCGGGATACGCAGTATTTT CASRLGQAKRDTQYF
TRBD2 TRBJ2-3 TRBV7-9 few TGTGCCAGCAGCTTAGAGTGGGATCTAGCGGGAGAAGATACGCAGTATTTT CASSLEWDLAGEDTQYF
TRBD2 TRBJ2-1 TRBV2 few TGTGCCAGCAGAAGGGGACTAGCGGGAGTGGATGAGCAGTTCTTC CASRRGLAGVDEQFF
TRBD2 TRBJ2-3 TRBV27 NA TGTGCCAGCAGTGAAACTAGCGGCCTGAGGGTAGATACGCAGTATTTT CASSETSGLRVDTQYF
NA TRBJ2-3 TRBV9 NA TGTGCCAGCAGCGTAGTCGGTAGCGGCACAGATACGCAGTATTTT CASSVVGSGTDTQYF
NA TRBJ2-1 TRBV6-5 few TGTGCCAGCAGTTACTCGGCTTCCCCCTCCTACAATGAGCAGTTCTTC CASSYSASPSYNEQFF
TRBD1 TRBJ1-1 TRBV7-3 few TGTGCCAGCAGCGCGGGACAGGCGAACACTGAAGCTTTCTTT CASSAGQANTEAFF
TRBD1 TRBJ1-2 TRBV27 NA TGTGCCAGCAGTTTATACTTCCGCCGGGACAGGGTGGCCTCAGACTATGGCTACACCTTC CASSLYFRRDRVASDYGYTF
TRBD2 TRBJ2-3 TRBV19 NA TGTGCCAGTACCCTAGCGGGAGGGCCAACAGATACGCAGTATTTT CASTLAGGPTDTQYF
NA TRBJ2-4 TRBV6-1 few TGTGCCAGCAGTCCTGGAGGGCCAGGAAACATTCAGTACTTC CASSPGGPGNIQYF
TRBD2 TRBJ2-5 TRBV14 few TGTGCCAGCAGCCGACGACTAGCGGGAGGGCGAGAGACCCAGTACTTC CASSRRLAGGRETQYF
TRBD2 TRBJ2-7 TRBV4-3 NA TGCGCCAGCAGCCAAGTAGCGGGAGTGGCCTCCTACGAGCAGTACTTC CASSQVAGVASYEQYF
TRBD2 TRBJ2-1 TRBV29-1 NA TGCAGCGTTCGTAGCGGGAGCCAATACAATGAGCAGTTCTTC CSVRSGSQYNEQFF